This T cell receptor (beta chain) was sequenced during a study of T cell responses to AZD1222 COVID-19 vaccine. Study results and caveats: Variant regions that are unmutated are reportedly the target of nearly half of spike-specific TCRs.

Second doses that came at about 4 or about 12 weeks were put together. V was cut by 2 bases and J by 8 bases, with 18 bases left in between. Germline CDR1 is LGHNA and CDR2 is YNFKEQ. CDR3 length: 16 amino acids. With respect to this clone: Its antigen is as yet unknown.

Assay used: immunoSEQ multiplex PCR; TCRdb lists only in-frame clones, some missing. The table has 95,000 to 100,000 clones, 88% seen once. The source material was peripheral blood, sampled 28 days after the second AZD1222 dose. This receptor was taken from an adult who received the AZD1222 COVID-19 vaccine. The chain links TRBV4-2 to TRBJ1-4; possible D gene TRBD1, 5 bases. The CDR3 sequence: CASSQSGTASREKLFF. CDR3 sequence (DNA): TGTGCCAGCAGCCAATCAGGGACCGCGTCCAGGGAAAAACTGTTTTTT.